This T cell receptor (beta chain) derives from a study of blood T cell repertoires in COVID-19. Looking at the study overall: Samples came from the United States, Italy and Spain, spanning acute and convalescent COVID-19.

CDR1 and CDR2 from the germline V gene are SGHTA and FQGNSA. V was clipped by 1 base and J by 8 bases, with 9 bases between them. This CDR3 region has 13 residues. The protocol was immunoSEQ multiplex PCR, while the TCRdb copy is restricted to in-frame clones and leaves out a portion. There are fewer than 350,000 clones in the sample; roughly 85% occur only once, and just over 7% lies in the top ten. The chain carries TRBV7-2 and TRBJ1-5; D is unclear. The specimen sequenced was peripheral blood. The sequence came from a human donor in a cohort sampled during active COVID-19. The CDR3, as DNA: TGTGCCAGCAGCTTAGTGGCAACCGAGCCCCAGCATTTT. It is translated as CASSLVATEPQHF.